The sequence of this T cell receptor (beta chain) was determined in a study of beta chain features in type 1 diabetes. Points from the study as a whole: In all four CD4+ subsets, TCRB CDR3 length was significantly, moderately reduced in type 1 diabetes.

Comment on this clone: As yet, its antigen is unknown.

CDR1 and CDR2 (germline): SGHTA, FQGTGA. The CDR3 runs 15 residues. Trimming took off 6 bases at V and 2 bases at J, with 14 bases between the two ends. Investigators reverse transcribed all isolated RNA, so they sequenced expressed TCRB transcripts. Sequenced by immunoSEQ multiplex PCR; TCRdb stores in-frame clones only, minus some. Found here are about 140,000 clones, about 10% of them singletons; the top ten hold 1.3%. Sequencing used naive CD4+ T cells from blood. The chain is built from TRBV7-3 and TRBJ2-1; possible D gene TRBD1, 6 bases. This TCR was recovered from a man aged 18 to 29 in good health. CDR3 bases: TGTGCCAGCAGGTATACAAGACAGGCCTACAATGAGCAGTTCTTC. Protein product: CASRYTRQAYNEQFF.